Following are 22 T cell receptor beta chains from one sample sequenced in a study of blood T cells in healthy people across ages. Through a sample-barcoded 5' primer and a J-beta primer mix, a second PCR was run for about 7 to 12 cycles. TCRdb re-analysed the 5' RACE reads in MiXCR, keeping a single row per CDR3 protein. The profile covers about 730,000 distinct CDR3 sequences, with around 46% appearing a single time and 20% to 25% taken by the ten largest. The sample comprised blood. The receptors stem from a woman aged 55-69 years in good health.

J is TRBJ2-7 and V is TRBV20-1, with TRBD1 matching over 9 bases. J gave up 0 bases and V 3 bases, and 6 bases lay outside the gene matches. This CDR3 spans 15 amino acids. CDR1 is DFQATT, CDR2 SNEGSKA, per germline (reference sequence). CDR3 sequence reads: CSASSGTGLSYEQYF. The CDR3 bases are TGCAGTGCTAGCTCCGGGACAGGGCTCTCCTACGAGCAGTACTTC.

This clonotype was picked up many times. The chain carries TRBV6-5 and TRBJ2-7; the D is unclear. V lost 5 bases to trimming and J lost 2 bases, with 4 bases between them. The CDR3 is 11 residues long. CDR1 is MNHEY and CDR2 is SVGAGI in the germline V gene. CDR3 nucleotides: TGTGCCAGCAGTACCCCCTACGAGCAGTACTTC. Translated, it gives CASSTPYEQYF.

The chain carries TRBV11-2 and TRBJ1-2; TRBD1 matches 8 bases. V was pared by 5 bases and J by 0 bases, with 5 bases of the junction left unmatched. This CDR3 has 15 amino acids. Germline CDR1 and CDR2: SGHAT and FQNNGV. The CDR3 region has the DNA TGTGCCAGCAGCCCATACAGGGGGGCTAACTATGGCTACACCTTC. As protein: CASSPYRGANYGYTF.

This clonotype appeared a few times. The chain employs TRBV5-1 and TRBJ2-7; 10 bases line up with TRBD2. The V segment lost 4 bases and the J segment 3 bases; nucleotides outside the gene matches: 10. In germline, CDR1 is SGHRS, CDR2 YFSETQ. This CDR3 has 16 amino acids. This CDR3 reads CASSAPTSGPYYEQYF. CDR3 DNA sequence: TGCGCCAGCAGCGCTCCGACTAGCGGGCCATACTACGAGCAGTACTTC.

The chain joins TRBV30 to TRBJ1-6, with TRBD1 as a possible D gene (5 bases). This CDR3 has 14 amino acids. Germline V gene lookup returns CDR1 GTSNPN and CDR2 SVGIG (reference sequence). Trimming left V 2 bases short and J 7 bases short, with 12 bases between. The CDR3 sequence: CAWSQTASNSPLHF. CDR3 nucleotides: TGTGCCTGGAGTCAGACAGCAAGCAATTCACCCCTCCACTTT.

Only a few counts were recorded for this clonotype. As DNA, the CDR3 is TGTGCCAGCAGCCAAGACCTTGGGACAGGGGCGGTCTATGGCTACACCTTC. Amino acids: CASSQDLGTGAVYGYTF. The chain links TRBV14 to TRBJ1-2; TRBD1 agrees at 10 bases. The CDR3 is 17 residues long. Germline V gives CDR1 SGHDN, CDR2 FVKESK. The J segment lost 4 bases and the V segment lost 0 bases, leaving 8 bases of the junction unmatched.

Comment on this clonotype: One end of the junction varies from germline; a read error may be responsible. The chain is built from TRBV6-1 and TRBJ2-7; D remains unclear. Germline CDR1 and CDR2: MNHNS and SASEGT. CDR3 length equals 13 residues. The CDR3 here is CASRPTLSSEQYF. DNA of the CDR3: TGTGCCAGCAGGCCAACACTCTCCTCCGAGCAGTACTTC.

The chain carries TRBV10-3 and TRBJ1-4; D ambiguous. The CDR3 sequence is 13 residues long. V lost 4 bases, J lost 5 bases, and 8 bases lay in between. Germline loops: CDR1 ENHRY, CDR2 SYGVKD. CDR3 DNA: TGTGCCATCAGTGTGGGTAGGAATGAAAAACTGTTTTTT. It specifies CAISVGRNEKLFF.

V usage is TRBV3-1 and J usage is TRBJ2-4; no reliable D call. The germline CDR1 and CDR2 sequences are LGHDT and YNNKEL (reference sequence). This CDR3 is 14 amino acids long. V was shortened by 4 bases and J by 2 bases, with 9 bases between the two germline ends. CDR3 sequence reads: CASSLKGTKNIQYF. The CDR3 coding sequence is TGTGCCAGCAGCCTAAAGGGTACCAAAAACATTCAGTACTTC.

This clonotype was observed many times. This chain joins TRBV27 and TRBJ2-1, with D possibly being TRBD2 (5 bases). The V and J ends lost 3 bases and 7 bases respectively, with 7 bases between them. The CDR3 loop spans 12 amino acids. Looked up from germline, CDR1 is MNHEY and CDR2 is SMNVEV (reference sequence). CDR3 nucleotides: TGTGCCAGCAGTTTCCCGGGAAATGAGCAGTTCTTC. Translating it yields CASSFPGNEQFF.

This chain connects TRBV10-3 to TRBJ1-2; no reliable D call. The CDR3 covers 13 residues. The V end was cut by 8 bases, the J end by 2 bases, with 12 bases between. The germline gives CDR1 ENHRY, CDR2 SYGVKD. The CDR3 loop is CAIDPHINYGYTF. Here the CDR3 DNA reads TGTGCCATCGACCCCCATATAAACTATGGCTACACCTTC.

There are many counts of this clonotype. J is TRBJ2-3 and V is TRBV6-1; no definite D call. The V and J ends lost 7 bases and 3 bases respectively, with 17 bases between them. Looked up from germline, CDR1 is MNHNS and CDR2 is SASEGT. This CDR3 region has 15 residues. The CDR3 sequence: CASTFEDAETDTQYF. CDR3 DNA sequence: TGTGCCAGCACTTTCGAGGATGCTGAAACAGATACGCAGTATTTT.

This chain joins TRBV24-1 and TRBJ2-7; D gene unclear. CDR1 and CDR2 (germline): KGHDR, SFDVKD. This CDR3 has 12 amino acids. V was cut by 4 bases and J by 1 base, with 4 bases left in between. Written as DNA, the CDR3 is TGTGCCACCAGTGACGGATCCTACGAGCAGTACTTC. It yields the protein CATSDGSYEQYF.

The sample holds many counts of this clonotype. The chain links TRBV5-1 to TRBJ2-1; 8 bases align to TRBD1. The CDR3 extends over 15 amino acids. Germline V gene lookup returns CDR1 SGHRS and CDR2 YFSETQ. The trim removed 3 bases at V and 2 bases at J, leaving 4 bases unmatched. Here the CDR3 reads CASSSGGHPYNEQFF. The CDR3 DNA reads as TGCGCCAGCAGCTCAGGGGGCCACCCCTACAATGAGCAGTTCTTC.

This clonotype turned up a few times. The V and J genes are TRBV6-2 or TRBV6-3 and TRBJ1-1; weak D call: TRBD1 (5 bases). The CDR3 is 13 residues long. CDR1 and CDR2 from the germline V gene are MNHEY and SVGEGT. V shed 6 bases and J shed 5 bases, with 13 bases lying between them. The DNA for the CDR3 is TGTGCCAGCAGCCACAGGAGGGTTACTGAAGCTTTCTTT. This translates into CASSHRRVTEAFF.

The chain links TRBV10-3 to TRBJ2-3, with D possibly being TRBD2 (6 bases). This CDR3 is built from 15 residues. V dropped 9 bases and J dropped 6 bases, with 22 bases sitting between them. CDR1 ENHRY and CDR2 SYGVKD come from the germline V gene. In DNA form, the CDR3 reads TGTGCCATACGAGCCGCCAGCGGGCATGCGGATACGCAGTATTTT. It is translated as CAIRAASGHADTQYF.

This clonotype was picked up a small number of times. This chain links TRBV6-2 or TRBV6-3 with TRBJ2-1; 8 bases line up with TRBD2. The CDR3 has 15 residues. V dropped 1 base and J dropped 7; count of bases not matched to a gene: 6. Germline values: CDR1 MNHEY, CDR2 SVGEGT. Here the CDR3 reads CASSYYSGAVNEQFF. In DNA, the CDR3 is TGTGCCAGCAGTTACTATAGCGGGGCGGTTAATGAGCAGTTCTTC.

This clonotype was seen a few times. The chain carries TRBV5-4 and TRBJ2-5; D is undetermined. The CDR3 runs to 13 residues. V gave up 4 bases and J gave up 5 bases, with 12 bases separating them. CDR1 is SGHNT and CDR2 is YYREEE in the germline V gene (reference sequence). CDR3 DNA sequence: TGTGCCAGCAGCACCGATTACTGGGAGACCCAGTACTTC. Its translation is CASSTDYWETQYF.

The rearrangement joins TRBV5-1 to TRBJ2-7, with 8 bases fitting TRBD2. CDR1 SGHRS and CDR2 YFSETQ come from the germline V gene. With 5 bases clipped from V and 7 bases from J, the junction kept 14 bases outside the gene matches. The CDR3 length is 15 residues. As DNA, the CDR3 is TGCGCCAGCAGACAGAGCGGGGGAACCTACAATGAGCAGTACTTC. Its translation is CASRQSGGTYNEQYF. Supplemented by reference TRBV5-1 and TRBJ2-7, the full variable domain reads KAGVTQTPRYLIKTRGQQVTLSCSPISGHRSVSWYQQTPGQGLQFLFEYFSETQRNKGNFPGRFSGRQFSNSRSEMNVSTLELGDSALYLCASRQSGGTYNEQYFGPGTRLTVT.

The DNA of the CDR3 is TGCGCCAGCAGCCCGGGGACAGAGGGCCCCTACAATGAGCAGTTCTTC. This translates into CASSPGTEGPYNEQFF. This chain connects TRBV5-1 to TRBJ2-1, with 7 bases identical to TRBD1. CDR1 and CDR2 from the germline V gene are SGHRS and YFSETQ. V lost 4 bases and J lost 2; bases outside the gene matches: 9. The CDR3 totals 16 residues.

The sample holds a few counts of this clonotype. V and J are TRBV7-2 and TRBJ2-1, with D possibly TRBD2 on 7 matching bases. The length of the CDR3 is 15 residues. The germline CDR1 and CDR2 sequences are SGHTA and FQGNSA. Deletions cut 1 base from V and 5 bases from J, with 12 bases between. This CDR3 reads CASSLGAGAHNEQFF. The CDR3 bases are TGTGCCAGCAGCTTAGGGGCGGGGGCTCACAATGAGCAGTTCTTC.

The CDR3, as DNA: TGTGCCAGCAGCTTAGCAGGGACTAACGGCGAGCAGTTCTTC. It translates to CASSLAGTNGEQFF. This chain links TRBV7-9 with TRBJ2-1, with 7 bases lining up with TRBD2. Trimming took 0 bases from V and 10 from J; bases not matched to a gene: 6. The germline V gene encodes CDR1 SEHNR and CDR2 FQNEAQ (reference sequence). The CDR3 extends over 14 amino acids.